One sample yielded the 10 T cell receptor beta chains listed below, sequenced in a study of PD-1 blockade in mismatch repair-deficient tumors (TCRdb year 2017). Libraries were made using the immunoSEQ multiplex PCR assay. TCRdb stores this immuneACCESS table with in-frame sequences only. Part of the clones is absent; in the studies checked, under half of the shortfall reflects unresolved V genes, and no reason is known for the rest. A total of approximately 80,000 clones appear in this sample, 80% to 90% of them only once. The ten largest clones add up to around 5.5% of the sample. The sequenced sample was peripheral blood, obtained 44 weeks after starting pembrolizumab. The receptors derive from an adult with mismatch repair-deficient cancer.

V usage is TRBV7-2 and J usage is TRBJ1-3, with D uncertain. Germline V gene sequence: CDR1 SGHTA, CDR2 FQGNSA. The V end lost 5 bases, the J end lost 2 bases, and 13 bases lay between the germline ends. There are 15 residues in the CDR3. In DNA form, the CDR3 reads TGTGCCAGCAGCCTCGGAGGGCTTCCTGGAAACACCATATATTTT. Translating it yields CASSLGGLPGNTIYF.

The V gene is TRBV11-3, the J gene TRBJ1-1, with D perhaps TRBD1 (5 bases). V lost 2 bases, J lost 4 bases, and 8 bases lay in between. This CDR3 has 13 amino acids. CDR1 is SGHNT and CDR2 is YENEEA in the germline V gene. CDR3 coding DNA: TGTGCCAGCAGCTTACGCGGGGGCACTGAAGCTTTCTTT. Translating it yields CASSLRGGTEAFF.

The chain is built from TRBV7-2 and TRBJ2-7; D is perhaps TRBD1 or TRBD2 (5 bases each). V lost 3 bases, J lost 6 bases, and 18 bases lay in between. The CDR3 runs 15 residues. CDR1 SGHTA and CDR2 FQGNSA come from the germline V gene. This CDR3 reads CASSLGPWNPLEQYF. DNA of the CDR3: TGTGCCAGCAGCTTGGGACCGTGGAACCCACTCGAGCAGTACTTC.

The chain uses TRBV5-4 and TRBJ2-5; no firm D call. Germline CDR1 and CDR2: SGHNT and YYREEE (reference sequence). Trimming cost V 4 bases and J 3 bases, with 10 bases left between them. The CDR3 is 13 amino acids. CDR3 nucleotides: TGTGCCAGCAGCGACGACTCCAAAGAGACCCAGTACTTC. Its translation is CASSDDSKETQYF.

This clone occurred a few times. CDR3 in DNA: TGTGCCAGCAGCCAAGGTTCCGAAGCTTTCTTT. Translated, it gives CASSQGSEAFF. The chain employs TRBV4-2 and TRBJ1-1; D remains ambiguous. Trimming removed 1 base at V and 8 bases at J, with 5 bases between. The CDR3 runs 11 residues. CDR1 and CDR2 from the germline V gene are LGHNA and YNFKEQ.

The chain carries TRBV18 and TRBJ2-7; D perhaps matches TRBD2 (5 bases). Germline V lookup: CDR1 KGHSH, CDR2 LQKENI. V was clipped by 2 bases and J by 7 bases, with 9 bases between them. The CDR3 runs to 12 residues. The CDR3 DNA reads TGTGCCAGCTCACCAACGAGGGTTGAGCAGTACTTC. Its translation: CASSPTRVEQYF.

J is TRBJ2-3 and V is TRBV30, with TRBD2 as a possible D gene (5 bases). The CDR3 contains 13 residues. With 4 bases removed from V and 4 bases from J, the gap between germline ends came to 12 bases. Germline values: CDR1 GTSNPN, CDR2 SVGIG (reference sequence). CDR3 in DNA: TGTGCCTGGATGGTGCCGGAGGCAGATACGCAGTATTTT. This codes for CAWMVPEADTQYF.

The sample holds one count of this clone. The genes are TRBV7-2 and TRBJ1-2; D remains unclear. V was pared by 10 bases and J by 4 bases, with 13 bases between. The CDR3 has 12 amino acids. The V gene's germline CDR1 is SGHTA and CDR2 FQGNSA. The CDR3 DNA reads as TGTGCCACCCCGGCCAGAGGCTATGGCTACACCTTC. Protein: CATPARGYGYTF.

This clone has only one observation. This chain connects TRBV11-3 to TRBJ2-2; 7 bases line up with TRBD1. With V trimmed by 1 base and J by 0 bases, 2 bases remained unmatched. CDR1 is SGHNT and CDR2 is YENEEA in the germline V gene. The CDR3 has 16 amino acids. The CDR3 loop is CASSLGTGANTGELFF. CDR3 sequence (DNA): TGTGCCAGCAGCTTAGGTACAGGGGCGAACACCGGGGAGCTGTTTTTT.

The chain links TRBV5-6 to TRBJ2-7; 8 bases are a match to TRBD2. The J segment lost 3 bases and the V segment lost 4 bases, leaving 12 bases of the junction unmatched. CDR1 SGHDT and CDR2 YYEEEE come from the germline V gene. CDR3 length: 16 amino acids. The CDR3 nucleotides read TGTGCCAGCAGCGTTAACGGACGGGAGGGTCACTACGAGCAGTACTTC. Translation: CASSVNGREGHYEQYF.